This T cell receptor beta chain was recovered during a study of blood T cell repertoires in COVID-19. Study overall: Spain, Italy and the United States supplied samples that represented acute and convalescent COVID-19. In each case, the material was cDNA or gDNA derived from T cells, B-cell-depleted T cells, or PBMCs.

As processed by the authors: Using reference gene primer amplification, nucleated cell counts were estimated. Assay used: immunoSEQ multiplex PCR; TCRdb lists only in-frame clones, some missing. V and J calls and clone size are those listed in that table; D and trimming were worked out from the DNA. The data hold about 110,000 clones, with about 79% observed a single time. This clone was observed a few times. CDR1 is SQVTM, CDR2 ANQGSEA, per germline. V dropped 7 bases and J dropped 5; count of bases not matched to a gene: 2. The CDR3 sequence is 11 residues long. Enrolment of Seattle patients took place during active infection, and they were followed longitudinally.

The sequence derives from an older man with COVID-19, enrolled during active disease. The specimen sequenced was peripheral blood. The J gene is TRBJ1-1, the V gene TRBV29-1; 9 bases are a match to TRBD1. As DNA, the CDR3 is TGCAGCGACGGGACAGGGACTGAAGCTTTCTTT. Protein product: CSDGTGTEAFF.